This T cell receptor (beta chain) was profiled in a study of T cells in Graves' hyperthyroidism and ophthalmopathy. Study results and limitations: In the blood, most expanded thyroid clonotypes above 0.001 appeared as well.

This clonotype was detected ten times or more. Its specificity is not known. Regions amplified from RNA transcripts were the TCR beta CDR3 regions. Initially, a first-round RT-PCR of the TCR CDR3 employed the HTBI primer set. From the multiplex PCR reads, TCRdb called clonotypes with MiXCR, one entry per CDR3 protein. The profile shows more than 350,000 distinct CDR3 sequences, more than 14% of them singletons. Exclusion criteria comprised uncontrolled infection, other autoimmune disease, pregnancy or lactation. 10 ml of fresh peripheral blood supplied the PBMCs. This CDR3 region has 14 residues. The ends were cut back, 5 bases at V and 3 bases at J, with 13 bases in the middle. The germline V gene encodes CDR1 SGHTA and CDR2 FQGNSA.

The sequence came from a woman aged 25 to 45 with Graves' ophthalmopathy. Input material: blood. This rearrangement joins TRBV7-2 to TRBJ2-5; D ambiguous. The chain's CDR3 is CASSPRRAEETQYF. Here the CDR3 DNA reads TGTGCCAGCAGCCCGCGCCGGGCTGAAGAGACCCAGTACTTC.